This T cell receptor (beta chain) is from a study of lymphopenia after photon versus proton radiotherapy (dated by TCRdb to between 2018 and 2020). Notes on the research overall: In patients with gastrointestinal tumors who developed high-grade lymphopenia, the study compared the immunological effects of photon radiation therapy with those of proton radiation therapy. A cohort of around 20 patients with gastrointestinal tumors who received either photon or proton therapy and subsequently developed lymphopenia was included. The study aimed to characterize how the two radiation modalities differ in their impact on the immune system.

The library was built by means of the immunoSEQ multiplex PCR assay. T cell repertoires were profiled with deep sequencing of rearranged TCR beta loci together with multiparametric flow cytometry. In its TCRdb copy, this immuneACCESS table keeps in-frame sequences only and misses some clones. Where compared with another copy, unresolved V genes explain less than half of these, and the others have no known cause. The sample contains about 24,000 clones, around four fifths of them found a single time. Clones ranked in the top ten supply roughly 23% of the sample. Comment on this clone: The antigen this receptor binds is unknown. No base quality values were provided; no much bigger clone lies one nucleotide off.

Overall study results and their limits: The survival association was examined only in patients who died, and the authors described better survival with proton therapy as a possibility, not as a demonstrated result. After the lymphocyte count nadir, oligoclonal expansion, especially of CD8+ Temra cells, was observed in photon-treated repertoires, and the drop in diversity was driven by this expansion. Across the cohort, a larger post-nadir drop in TCR diversity was inversely correlated with overall survival time among patients who died. Relative stability during treatment was observed in proton-treated patients, whereas loss of naive T cells and TCR diversity and gain of effector/memory populations were observed in photon-treated patients.

The CDR3 runs 17 residues from the cysteine to the phenylalanine. Only the CDR3 DNA stays, 51 bases, in frame from base 1. From a lookup of the germline V gene, CDR1 and CDR2 are LGHNA and YSLEER. V and J lose 1 base and 2 bases, and a span of 16 bases separates them. This material consisted of peripheral blood, taken from a patient treated with photon-based radiotherapy. Recombination connected TRBV4-3 to TRBJ2-3; the D segment could be TRBD2, given 5 matching bases. This clonotype originated in a man aged 40-49 years with gastric cancer. The CDR3 region reads CASSQGVAGEDTDTQYF. DNA sequence: TGCGCCAGCAGCCAAGGGGTGGCGGGCGAGGACACAGATACGCAGTATTTT.